One sample yielded the 22 T cell receptor beta chains listed below, sequenced in a study of spatial heterogeneity in lung cancer. The time point denotes: sample taken at primary tumor resection. These receptors are not linked to any known antigen. One entry per CDR3 protein results from TCRdb running MiXCR on the 5' RACE reads. Counted here are about 25,000 distinct CDR3 sequences, 8.8% occurring once; the ten biggest clones make up almost 8%. Points from the study as a whole: Intratumoral expanded alpha and beta TCR counts were found to track tumor mutation counts.

The sample here was lung tumor tissue, taken at surgery. The source of these receptors is a male donor with early-stage non-small cell lung cancer.

This clonotype has a count of ten or more. This rearrangement joins TRBV20-1 to TRBJ1-5; D is ambiguous. The CDR3 has 14 amino acids. Trimming took 3 bases from V and 7 from J, leaving 16 bases between them. CDR1 is DFQATT, CDR2 SNEGSKA, per germline (reference sequence). CDR3: CSASGRHRNQPQHF. CDR3 DNA sequence: TGCAGTGCTAGCGGGAGACATAGAAACCAGCCCCAGCATTTT.

This clonotype was recorded at least ten times. The chain recombines TRBV2 with TRBJ2-3; D gene unclear. With 5 bases removed from V and 6 bases from J, the gap between germline ends came to 9 bases. The CDR3 runs to 12 residues. Germline assignment: CDR1 SNHLY and CDR2 FYNNEI. In DNA form, the CDR3 reads TGTGCCAGCAGTATCATGGCCGATACGCAGTATTTT. Its translation is CASSIMADTQYF.

Concerning this clonotype itself: A much larger clonotype is one base distant, so this may be a read error. The V and J genes are TRBV20-1 and TRBJ1-2; 8 bases are a match to TRBD1. The CDR3 is made up of 15 amino acids. Germline values: CDR1 DFQATT, CDR2 SNEGSKA (reference sequence). The chain's CDR3 is CGARTQPRGRDGYTF. CDR3 coding DNA: TGCGGTGCTCGAACCCAACCCAGGGGGCGCGATGGCTACACCTTC.

Ten or more counts support this clonotype. The chain is built from TRBV11-1 and TRBJ2-2; TRBD1 might be the D (6 bases). There are 14 residues in the CDR3. Germline CDR1 and CDR2: SGHAT and FQDESV (reference sequence). Trimming shortened V by 3 bases and J by 5 bases, and 10 bases separated the two germline ends. The CDR3 coding sequence is TGTGCCAGCAGCTTTTCCAGGGGTACCGGGGAGCTGTTTTTT. Translation: CASSFSRGTGELFF.

In its sample, this clonotype was seen many times. The V call is TRBV18, the J call TRBJ1-4; D is unclear. The CDR3 length is 14 residues. CDR1 and CDR2 from the germline V gene are KGHSH and LQKENI. Trimming shortened V by 6 bases and J by 7 bases, and 15 bases separated the two germline ends. CDR3 DNA: TGTGCCAGCTCCCCTGATGGACGTCTTGAAAAACTGTTTTTT. Its translation: CASSPDGRLEKLFF.

This clonotype was detected ten times or more. The chain is built from TRBV28 and TRBJ2-7; D is uncertain. The CDR3 is 13 amino acids. The germline V and J ends were trimmed by 2 bases and 2 bases, with 7 bases remaining between them. Looked up from germline, CDR1 is MDHEN and CDR2 is SYDVKM. As DNA, the CDR3 is TGTGCCAGCAGTTTAGGGTCCGCCTACGAGCAGTACTTC. As protein: CASSLGSAYEQYF. Full variable domain (missing parts from reference TRBV28 and TRBJ2-7): DVKVTQSSRYLVKRTGEKVFLECVQDMDHENMFWYRQDPGLGLRLIYFSYDVKMKEKGDIPEGYSVSREKKERFSLILESASTNQTSMYLCASSLGSAYEQYFGPGTRLTVT.

The chain joins TRBV7-3 to TRBJ2-1, with D unresolved. Per the germline V gene, CDR1 is SGHTA and CDR2 is FQGTGA. Trimming pared 5 bases from V and 8 bases from J, leaving 7 bases between. CDR3 size: 11 residues. CDR3 in amino acids: CASSGRDEQFF. CDR3 sequence (DNA): TGTGCCAGCAGCGGAAGGGATGAGCAGTTCTTC.

This clonotype appeared a few times. This chain joins TRBV7-6 and TRBJ1-1; D is possibly TRBD1 (5 bases). Looked up from germline, CDR1 is SGHVS and CDR2 is FNYEAQ. The CDR3 contains 15 residues. Trimming removed 1 base from V and 4 bases from J, with 13 bases in between. DNA of the CDR3: TGTGCCAGCAGCTTAGGGGGGGGAAGGGCCACTGAAGCTTTCTTT. It codes for CASSLGGGRATEAFF. Combining the CDR3 with reference TRBV7-6 and TRBJ1-1 gives the whole variable domain GAGVSQSPRYKVTKRGQDVALRCDPISGHVSLYWYRQALGQGPEFLTYFNYEAQQDKSGLPNDRFSAERPEGSISTLTIQRTEQRDSAMYRCASSLGGGRATEAFFGQGTRLTVV.

This clonotype is labeled medium-sized (0.01 to 0.1%). The chain combines TRBV28 with TRBJ1-5; D gene ambiguous. The CDR3 totals 12 residues. Germline lookup yields CDR1 MDHEN and CDR2 SYDVKM. The V end lost 3 bases, the J end lost 3 bases, and 3 bases lay between the germline ends. Here the CDR3 DNA reads TGTGCCAGCAGTTTTTTCAATCAGCCCCAGCATTTT. It codes for CASSFFNQPQHF.

This clonotype was picked up many times. The rearrangement joins TRBV20-1 to TRBJ1-1; D not certain. CDR1 is DFQATT and CDR2 is SNEGSKA in the germline V gene (reference sequence). Trimming stripped 3 bases from V and 3 bases from J, with 11 bases between. CDR3 length: 13 amino acids. The CDR3 reads CSARGPGYTEAFF. The CDR3 DNA follows: TGCAGTGCTAGGGGCCCGGGCTACACTGAAGCTTTCTTT.

The rearrangement links TRBV30 to TRBJ1-5, with 7 bases aligning to TRBD1. The CDR3 runs to 15 residues. With V trimmed by 3 bases and J by 6 bases, 11 bases remained unmatched. The germline CDR1 and CDR2 sequences are GTSNPN and SVGIG (reference sequence). CDR3 sequence (DNA): TGTGCCTGGAGCCCACTGAGGGGGCTCGGTCAGCCCCAGCATTTT. This translates into CAWSPLRGLGQPQHF.

This clonotype was counted only a few times. The J gene is TRBJ1-1, the V gene TRBV9; D is ambiguous. Germline V gene sequence: CDR1 SGDLS, CDR2 YYNGEE. The CDR3 spans 13 residues. Trimming stripped 7 bases from V and 4 bases from J, with 14 bases between. CDR3 protein: CASALRAGTEAFF. In DNA, the CDR3 is TGTGCCAGCGCCCTGAGGGCCGGCACTGAAGCTTTCTTT.

This clonotype was counted ten times or more. V is TRBV7-8 and J is TRBJ1-5, with D possibly matching TRBD1 (5 bases). V was trimmed by 4 bases and J by 7 bases, leaving 14 bases between them. The CDR3 spans 14 residues. Germline V gene sequence: CDR1 SGHVS, CDR2 FQNEAQ. CDR3 in amino acids: CASSSDIGSQPQHF. The CDR3 bases are TGTGCCAGCAGCTCGGACATAGGGAGCCAGCCCCAGCATTTT.

This clonotype was observed many times. The rearrangement joins TRBV3-1 to TRBJ2-7, with 9 bases lining up with TRBD1. The CDR3 runs to 15 residues. CDR1 and CDR2 from the germline V gene are LGHDT and YNNKEL (reference sequence). The J segment lost 3 bases and the V segment lost 2 bases, leaving 5 bases of the junction unmatched. The CDR3 nucleotides read TGTGCCAGCAGCCAAAAAGGGACAGGGCACTACGAGCAGTACTTC. It yields the protein CASSQKGTGHYEQYF.

This clonotype was detected ten times or more. The CDR3 bases are TGTGCCAGCAGCCACGAATGGAAGACCCAGTACTTC. It codes for CASSHEWKTQYF. The rearrangement joins TRBV7-2 to TRBJ2-5; D gene ambiguous. V was pared by 5 bases and J by 6 bases, with 10 bases between. This CDR3 has 12 amino acids. Germline lookup yields CDR1 SGHTA and CDR2 FQGNSA.

Only one count was recorded for this clonotype. Here the CDR3 DNA reads TGTGCCAGCAGGGAAATGGGGGACACTGAAGCTTTCTTT. This gives the protein CASREMGDTEAFF. The chain joins TRBV6-6 to TRBJ1-1, with D possibly TRBD1 on 5 matching bases. V was shortened by 6 bases and J by 3 bases, with 11 bases between the two germline ends. This CDR3 is built from 13 residues. The germline V gene has CDR1 MNHNY and CDR2 SVGAGI (reference sequence).

V gene TRBV28 combines with J gene TRBJ1-5; 8 bases match TRBD1. V was clipped by 7 bases and J by 0 bases; unmatched bases: 14. Germline V CDR1 and CDR2: MDHEN, SYDVKM. The CDR3 is 18 amino acids. CDR3 DNA sequence: TGTGCCAGCAACTACGAAACAGGGGGGCTTTATAGCAATCAGCCCCAGCATTTT. It translates to CASNYETGGLYSNQPQHF.

This clonotype was counted many times. The V and J genes are TRBV7-9 and TRBJ1-2; D not certain. Between the trimmed V and J ends, which lost 2 bases and 2 bases, there was a span of 15 bases. This CDR3 comprises 16 residues. The V gene's germline CDR1 is SEHNR and CDR2 FQNEAQ (reference sequence). CDR3 loop: CASSLTRKQANYGYTF. CDR3 in DNA: TGTGCCAGCAGCTTAACTAGGAAGCAGGCCAACTATGGCTACACCTTC. Based on the CDR3 plus reference TRBV7-9 and TRBJ1-2, the full variable domain is DTGVSQNPRHKITKRGQNVTFRCDPISEHNRLYWYRQTLGQGPEFLTYFQNEAQLEKSRLLSDRFSAERPKGSFSTLEIQRTEQGDSAMYLCASSLTRKQANYGYTFGSGTRLTVV.

This clonotype appeared a few times. The chain employs TRBV5-1 and TRBJ2-2; D is ambiguous. Trimming shortened V by 6 bases and J by 3 bases, and 18 bases separated the two germline ends. The CDR3 has 16 amino acids. The germline V gene encodes CDR1 SGHRS and CDR2 YFSETQ. CDR3 DNA sequence: TGCGCCAGCACCCCCGCCGGGCTGGGATACACCGGGGAGCTGTTTTTT. Protein product: CASTPAGLGYTGELFF.

This clonotype was observed at least ten times. This chain uses TRBV29-1 with TRBJ2-5; a possible D gene is TRBD2 (5 bases). The CDR3 runs 12 residues. V lost 7 bases, J lost 5 bases, and 14 bases lay in between. Germline assignment: CDR1 SQVTM and CDR2 ANQGSEA. The CDR3 is CSAFVGSETQYF. The CDR3 coding sequence is TGCAGCGCTTTTGTGGGGAGTGAGACCCAGTACTTC.

This clonotype was recorded at least ten times. The chain combines TRBV6-2 or TRBV6-3 with TRBJ2-5, with no clear D. Germline CDR1 and CDR2: MNHEY and SVGEGT. Trimming shortened V by 2 bases and J by 0 bases, and 10 bases separated the two germline ends. The CDR3 consists of 15 residues. CDR3 sequence reads: CASSYGDVDQETQYF. CDR3 nucleotides: TGTGCCAGCAGTTACGGCGACGTGGACCAAGAGACCCAGTACTTC.

The CDR3 spells CASSMDRDGYTF. For the CDR3, the DNA is TGTGCCAGCAGCATGGACAGAGATGGCTACACCTTC. The gene calls are TRBV5-6 and TRBJ1-2, with a tentative D call TRBD1 (6 bases). The germline CDR1 and CDR2 sequences are SGHDT and YYEEEE. The CDR3 has 12 amino acids. V dropped 4 bases and J dropped 6 bases, with 10 bases sitting between them.